The 32 T cell receptor beta chains in this list originate from one sample, sequenced in a study of T cell repertoires in cytomegalovirus infection. TCRdb analysed the reads with MiXCR anew, one entry per CDR3 protein. The sample includes fewer than 250,000 distinct CDR3 sequences, roughly 22% of them seen just once. Material for sequencing was CD8+ T cells from PBMCs. The receptors were gathered from a human donor in good health (CMV status not recorded). Some clones in this sample may be carry-over from other donors' samples.

The genes are TRBV24-1 and TRBJ2-2; perhaps TRBD1 as D (6 bases). V was shortened by 7 bases and J by 2 bases, with 7 bases between the two germline ends. The CDR3 contains 13 residues. Germline CDR1 and CDR2: KGHDR and SFDVKD. This chain's CDR3 is CATRGGNTGELFF. CDR3 nucleotide sequence: TGTGCCACCAGAGGGGGTAACACCGGGGAGCTGTTTTTT.

The chain couples TRBV7-9 to TRBJ2-1; 12 positions match TRBD2. The CDR3 consists of 16 residues. Germline loops: CDR1 SEHNR, CDR2 FQNEAQ (reference sequence). With 5 bases clipped from V and 5 bases from J, the junction kept 7 bases outside the gene matches. The CDR3 reads CASSPNTSGGNNEQFF. CDR3 bases: TGTGCCAGCAGCCCCAATACTAGCGGGGGGAACAATGAGCAGTTCTTC.

This clonotype was recorded a few times. The chain has TRBV12-3 or TRBV12-4 and TRBJ2-6, with a tentative D call TRBD2 (6 bases). CDR3 length equals 15 residues. V was clipped by 3 bases and J by 2 bases, with 8 bases between them. The CDR3 is CASSLTGAGANVLTF. The CDR3 DNA reads TGTGCCAGCAGTTTGACGGGGGCTGGGGCCAACGTCCTGACTTTC.

This clonotype was observed many times. The V call is TRBV12-3 or TRBV12-4, the J call TRBJ2-4; possible D gene TRBD1, 6 bases. Trimming removed 3 bases from V and 6 bases from J, with 9 bases in between. The CDR3 has 13 residues. CDR3 amino acids: CASSFLGGNIQYF. The CDR3, as DNA: TGTGCCAGCAGTTTTTTAGGGGGAAACATTCAGTACTTC.

This clonotype was counted between two and nine times. The chain has TRBV28 and TRBJ2-4; 12 positions agree with TRBD2. V trimming: 1 base; J trimming: 2 bases; junction bases outside the gene matches: 9. CDR3 length: 19 residues. Germline V gene data show CDR1 as MDHEN and CDR2 as SYDVKM. The CDR3 nucleotides read TGTGCCAGCAGTTTATTTCCCCGACTAGCGGGGGAAACCAAAAACATTCAGTACTTC. It specifies CASSLFPRLAGETKNIQYF.

A few counts support this clonotype. V is TRBV27 and J is TRBJ1-2; 10 bases agree with TRBD1. The V segment lost 0 bases and the J segment 14 bases; nucleotides outside the gene matches: 6. There are 13 residues in the CDR3. The germline V gene has CDR1 MNHEY and CDR2 SMNVEV (reference sequence). The CDR3 reads CASSLSQTGGTTF. CDR3 DNA: TGTGCCAGCAGTTTATCGCAGACAGGGGGCACTACCTTC.

The table lists this clonotype with a few counts. The chain is built from TRBV5-1 and TRBJ2-7; the D call may be TRBD1 or TRBD2 (6 bases each). The V end was cut by 4 bases, the J end by 0 bases, with 17 bases between. Germline V gene lookup returns CDR1 SGHRS and CDR2 YFSETQ. The CDR3 is 16 residues long. This CDR3 reads CASSEDGGWGSYEQYF. The CDR3 DNA reads as TGCGCCAGCAGCGAGGACGGGGGCTGGGGCTCCTACGAGCAGTACTTC.

The chain links TRBV27 to TRBJ1-4, with D unclear. This CDR3 is built from 15 residues. The V and J ends lost 2 bases and 4 bases respectively, with 11 bases between them. CDR1 is MNHEY and CDR2 is SMNVEV in the germline V gene (reference sequence). In DNA form, the CDR3 reads TGTGCCAGCAGTTTAATAGGAACTAATAATGAAAAACTGTTTTTT. This sequence encodes CASSLIGTNNEKLFF.

This clonotype was recorded many times. The gene calls are TRBV4-1 and TRBJ2-1, with TRBD2 matching over 11 bases. CDR1 and CDR2 from the germline V gene are MGHRA and YSYEKL. V was clipped by 3 bases and J by 13 bases; unmatched bases: 8. This CDR3 is 14 amino acids long. This chain's CDR3 is CASSHTSGGPFQFF. The CDR3 bases are TGCGCCAGCAGCCATACTAGCGGGGGCCCATTTCAGTTCTTC.

This clonotype showed up just a few times. The chain joins TRBV20-1 to TRBJ1-1, with 7 bases that match TRBD1. The CDR3 sequence is 16 residues long. Germline V lookup: CDR1 DFQATT, CDR2 SNEGSKA (reference sequence). V lost 5 bases to trimming and J lost 1 base; unmatched junction nucleotides: 13. As DNA, the CDR3 is TGCAGTGCTCAGGGGGAAGGGTGGTTAGGGAACACTGAAGCTTTCTTT. Translating it yields CSAQGEGWLGNTEAFF.

This clonotype was counted a few times. The chain links TRBV7-9 to TRBJ2-4, with a weak D call TRBD1 (5 bases). The CDR3 has 16 amino acids. Trimming stripped 2 bases from V and 0 bases from J, with 11 bases between. Looked up from germline, CDR1 is SEHNR and CDR2 is FQNEAQ (reference sequence). The CDR3 region has the DNA TGTGCCAGCAGCTTAATCTCGACAGTAGCCAAAAACATTCAGTACTTC. It codes for CASSLISTVAKNIQYF.

This clonotype was seen a few times. The chain links TRBV20-1 to TRBJ2-5; no firm D call. Germline CDR1 reads DFQATT; CDR2 reads SNEGSKA (reference sequence). V dropped 0 bases and J dropped 5 bases, with 13 bases sitting between them. This CDR3 spans 14 amino acids. The CDR3 nucleotides are TGCAGTGCTAGAGAGGGCGGCCAGTGGGAGACCCAGTACTTC. This encodes CSAREGGQWETQYF.

This clonotype showed up just a few times. The genes are TRBV5-4 and TRBJ2-5; D may correspond to TRBD1 or TRBD2 (6 bases each). The V end lost 3 bases, the J end lost 5 bases, and 17 bases lay between the germline ends. The CDR3 spans 15 residues. In germline, CDR1 is SGHNT, CDR2 YYREEE (reference sequence). CDR3: CASSYRGGGKETQYF. The CDR3 coding sequence is TGTGCCAGCAGCTACCGTGGGGGCGGGAAGGAGACCCAGTACTTC.

This clonotype was found a few times. This chain joins TRBV7-9 and TRBJ2-3, with D tentatively TRBD2 (5 bases). The CDR3 has 16 amino acids. The V end was cut by 5 bases, the J end by 4 bases, with 19 bases between. CDR1 and CDR2 from the germline V gene are SEHNR and FQNEAQ (reference sequence). Written as DNA, the CDR3 is TGTGCCAGCAGCCCACCCGTCATAGCTAGCCCAGATACGCAGTATTTT. It encodes CASSPPVIASPDTQYF.

The rearrangement joins TRBV29-1 to TRBJ2-5; the D gene is possibly TRBD1 (6 bases). The CDR3 has 14 amino acids. Trimming removed 6 bases from V and 0 bases from J, with 14 bases in between. Germline V gene data show CDR1 as SQVTM and CDR2 as ANQGSEA. CDR3 residues: CSVYPRDNQETQYF. In nucleotides, the CDR3 is TGCAGCGTCTACCCCCGGGACAACCAAGAGACCCAGTACTTC.

The J gene is TRBJ1-3, the V gene TRBV7-6; TRBD1 aligns across 9 bases. V dropped 5 bases and J dropped 4; count of bases not matched to a gene: 15. From germline, CDR1 is SGHVS and CDR2 FNYEAQ. This CDR3 is built from 18 residues. CDR3 protein: CASSPRRDREIFGNTIYF. CDR3 in DNA: TGTGCCAGCAGCCCCCGACGGGACAGGGAGATTTTCGGAAACACCATATATTTT.

The V gene is TRBV12-3 or TRBV12-4, the J gene TRBJ1-2; 7 bases align to TRBD1. This CDR3 region has 11 residues. V was clipped by 8 bases and J by 7 bases; unmatched bases: 4. This chain's CDR3 is CASQGGAGYTF. The CDR3 DNA is TGTGCCAGCCAGGGGGGTGCTGGCTACACCTTC.

This clonotype was counted once. A much larger clonotype is one base distant, so this may be a read error. A read error is likely, as this CDR3 ends without the conserved phenylalanine or tryptophan. The chain links TRBV7-6 to TRBJ2-7, with TRBD1 matching over 7 bases. With 1 base clipped from V and 3 bases from J, the junction kept 6 bases outside the gene matches. The V gene's germline CDR1 is SGHVS and CDR2 FNYEAQ. The CDR3 extends over 15 amino acids. DNA for the CDR3: TGTGCCAGCAGCTTAGAGAACAGGGGAGACTACGAGCAGTACATC. Amino acids: CASSLENRGDYEQYI.

The rearrangement uses TRBV2 and TRBJ1-1; D is undetermined. The CDR3 runs 13 residues. Trimming shortened V by 6 bases and J by 6 bases, and 14 bases separated the two germline ends. Germline-derived CDR1 and CDR2 are SNHLY and FYNNEI. CDR3 nucleotide sequence: TGTGCCAGCAGCGCAAGCGTATTATCTGAAGCTTTCTTT. Translated, it gives CASSASVLSEAFF.

This rearrangement joins TRBV25-1 to TRBJ1-2; the D is unclear. Germline loops: CDR1 MGHDK, CDR2 SYGVNS. V lost 0 bases, J lost 4 bases, and 9 bases lay in between. The CDR3 length is 14 residues. CDR3 loop: CASSEYPEFYGYTF. For the CDR3, the DNA is TGTGCCAGCAGTGAATACCCTGAATTCTATGGCTACACCTTC.

This clonotype was found a few times. This chain uses TRBV12-3 or TRBV12-4 with TRBJ2-3; D possibly corresponds to TRBD2 (6 bases). This CDR3 is 14 amino acids long. V was cut by 6 bases and J by 0 bases, with 10 bases left in between. The chain's CDR3 is CASRISGSTDTQYF. For the CDR3, the DNA is TGTGCCAGCAGGATTAGCGGAAGCACAGATACGCAGTATTTT.

The table lists this clonotype with many counts. The chain has TRBV6-4 and TRBJ2-5; 8 nucleotides align to TRBD2. Germline V CDR1 and CDR2: MRHNA, SNTAGT. V lost 2 bases and J lost 1; bases outside the gene matches: 3. CDR3 length: 15 residues. CDR3 loop: CASSDEAGAQETQYF. The CDR3 nucleotides are TGTGCCAGCAGTGACGAAGCGGGGGCCCAAGAGACCCAGTACTTC.

This clonotype was picked up many times. The chain is built from TRBV4-1 and TRBJ1-6; D unresolved. The length of the CDR3 is 14 residues. The germline V gene encodes CDR1 MGHRA and CDR2 YSYEKL. The V end lost 2 bases, the J end lost 7 bases, and 9 bases lay between the germline ends. The CDR3 coding sequence is TGCGCCAGCAGCCAACGAGAGGTAAATTCACCCCTCCACTTT. It is translated as CASSQREVNSPLHF.

V is TRBV14 and J is TRBJ1-4, with D hard to call. The V gene's germline CDR1 is SGHDN and CDR2 FVKESK. V was pared by 1 base and J by 8 bases, with 8 bases between. The CDR3 runs to 13 residues. CDR3 sequence reads: CASSQGLTEKLFF. The CDR3, as DNA: TGTGCCAGCAGCCAAGGCTTGACGGAAAAACTGTTTTTT.

The CDR3 sequence: CASIEPGDSQETQYF. CDR3 nucleotide sequence: TGTGCCAGCATCGAACCCGGGGACAGCCAAGAGACCCAGTACTTC. The chain uses TRBV2 and TRBJ2-5; 7 bases align to TRBD1. The CDR3 covers 15 residues. CDR1 is SNHLY, CDR2 FYNNEI, per germline. V was clipped by 7 bases and J by 1 base; unmatched bases: 9. The whole variable domain, filled in from reference TRBV2 and TRBJ2-5, reads EPEVTQTPSHQVTQMGQEVILRCVPISNHLYFYWYRQILGQKVEFLVSFYNNEISEKSEIFDDQFSVERPDGSNFTLKIRSTKLEDSAMYFCASIEPGDSQETQYFGPGTRLLVL.

This clonotype was counted many times. Written as DNA, the CDR3 is TGTGCCAGCAGCCCTCCCTCCGGGCGTGGCTACACCTTC. It yields the protein CASSPPSGRGYTF. This chain joins TRBV7-2 and TRBJ1-2, with D unclear. Germline V gene sequence: CDR1 SGHTA, CDR2 FQGNSA. The CDR3 spans 13 residues. Trimming left V 5 bases short and J 7 bases short, with 14 bases between.

This clonotype has only a few counts. The V and J genes are TRBV19 and TRBJ1-1; 9 positions agree with TRBD1. V was clipped by 4 bases and J by 2 bases; unmatched bases: 8. Germline CDR1 reads LNHDA; CDR2 reads SQIVND (reference sequence). The CDR3 length is 16 residues. The CDR3 DNA sequence: TGTGCCAGTAGTAATGACCGGGACAGGGTCAACACTGAAGCTTTCTTT. Translation: CASSNDRDRVNTEAFF.

This clonotype was observed a few times. This chain joins TRBV7-9 and TRBJ2-5, with D possibly called TRBD1 or TRBD2 (5 bases each). Germline CDR1 SEHNR, CDR2 FQNEAQ (reference sequence). The CDR3 is 13 amino acids. The V end was cut by 10 bases, the J end by 5 bases, with 17 bases between. In nucleotides, the CDR3 is TGTGCCACCGAAGTCCGGGGCCGGGAGACCCAGTACTTC. It encodes CATEVRGRETQYF. Together with reference TRBV7-9 and TRBJ2-5, the CDR3 gives the full variable domain: DTGVSQNPRHKITKRGQNVTFRCDPISEHNRLYWYRQTLGQGPEFLTYFQNEAQLEKSRLLSDRFSAERPKGSFSTLEIQRTEQGDSAMYLCATEVRGRETQYFGPGTRLLVL.

The chain recombines TRBV25-1 with TRBJ2-1, with 10 bases lining up with TRBD2. The CDR3 consists of 15 residues. Germline CDR1 reads MGHDK; CDR2 reads SYGVNS. With 6 bases clipped from V and 7 bases from J, the junction kept 9 bases outside the gene matches. The CDR3 is CASSLASGGLNEQFF. CDR3 nucleotide sequence: TGTGCCAGCAGCCTCGCTAGCGGGGGACTAAATGAGCAGTTCTTC. The full variable domain, in which reference TRBV25-1 and TRBJ2-1 provide the parts outside the CDR3, is EADIYQTPRYLVIGTGKKITLECSQTMGHDKMYWYQQDPGMELHLIHYSYGVNSTEKGDLSSESTVSRIRTEHFPLTLESARPSHTSQYLCASSLASGGLNEQFFGPGTRLTVL.

This clonotype was recorded a few times. DNA of the CDR3: TGTGCCAGCACCCAGGGACTAGCGGGCTACGAGCAGTACTTC. Its protein product is CASTQGLAGYEQYF. This chain links TRBV6-1 with TRBJ2-7, with 12 bases matching TRBD2. This CDR3 has 14 residues. V dropped 7 bases and J dropped 3; count of bases not matched to a gene: 4. CDR1 is MNHNS, CDR2 SASEGT, per germline.

Written as DNA, the CDR3 is TGTGCCAGCAGTTTAGCCGGGCAGGGCGGAGATGAGCAGTTCTTC. Translation: CASSLAGQGGDEQFF. The chain uses TRBV27 and TRBJ2-1, with a possible D match to TRBD1 (5 bases). The CDR3 loop spans 15 amino acids. V was pared by 2 bases and J by 8 bases, with 16 bases between. From germline, CDR1 is MNHEY and CDR2 SMNVEV (reference sequence).

V and J are TRBV20-1 and TRBJ1-1; tentatively, D is TRBD1 (5 bases). Germline V CDR1 and CDR2: DFQATT, SNEGSKA (reference sequence). CDR3 size: 12 residues. The V end lost 5 bases, the J end lost 4 bases, and 11 bases lay between the germline ends. Written as DNA, the CDR3 is TGCAGTGCTTCTCAGGGATCCACTGAAGCTTTCTTT. This gives the protein CSASQGSTEAFF.